The 13 T cell receptor beta chains presented below share a single source sample, sequenced in a study of Ad26.COV2.S vaccination and SARS-CoV-2 variants. Assay: immunoSEQ multiplex PCR; the TCRdb copy retains only in-frame clones and omits some. The sample includes about 680,000 clones, more than 80% seen only once; the top ten take over 1.3%. Described treatment: approximately 18 received Ad26.COV2.S at low or high dose, single or two shots; about five received placebo; per-sample allocation not given. Sampling happened 63 days after the first vaccine or placebo injection. The material was peripheral blood, obtained in a trial of Ad26.COV2.S vaccine versus placebo. These receptors were taken from a person aged 18-65 years who received the Ad26.COV2.S COVID-19 vaccine or a placebo.

The chain joins TRBV7-9 to TRBJ2-1; 7 positions match TRBD2. Losses at the gene ends were 1 base for V and 3 bases for J; bases not matched to a gene: 3. Germline values: CDR1 SEHNR, CDR2 FQNEAQ (reference sequence). The CDR3 contains 15 residues. The CDR3 sequence is CASSLDQRGYNEQFF. CDR3 coding DNA: TGTGCCAGCAGCTTAGACCAGCGGGGCTACAATGAGCAGTTCTTC.

The chain employs TRBV5-1 and TRBJ2-7, with 12 bases that match TRBD1. V lost 4 bases to trimming and J lost 5 bases; unmatched junction nucleotides: 10. CDR3 size: 16 residues. Germline V gives CDR1 SGHRS, CDR2 YFSETQ. This CDR3 reads CASSLPGTGGRHEQYF. For the CDR3, the DNA is TGCGCCAGCAGCCTACCCGGGACAGGGGGCCGTCACGAGCAGTACTTC.

As DNA, the CDR3 is TGTGCCAGCAGCCAAGATTTCGTTGTTGGGGGGGGCCATGAGACCCAGTACTTC. Protein: CASSQDFVVGGGHETQYF. This rearrangement joins TRBV3-1 (or the pseudogene TRBV3-2) to TRBJ2-5, with a tentative D call TRBD2 (7 bases). CDR1 is LGHDT and CDR2 is YNNKEL in the germline V gene (reference sequence). The CDR3 has 18 residues. V lost 0 bases to trimming and J lost 5 bases, with 22 bases between them.

The chain employs TRBV7-9 and TRBJ1-4; maybe TRBD1 (6 bases). Germline-derived CDR1 and CDR2 are SEHNR and FQNEAQ (reference sequence). The ends were cut back, 4 bases at V and 4 bases at J, with 13 bases in the middle. The CDR3 extends over 15 amino acids. As DNA, the CDR3 is TGTGCCAGCAGCTCGAGGGGGGCTATTAATGAAAAACTGTTTTTT. It codes for CASSSRGAINEKLFF.

V is TRBV29-1 and J is TRBJ2-3, with 11 bases identical to TRBD2. Germline V CDR1 and CDR2: SQVTM, ANQGSEA. Unmatched junction bases numbered 4, after V lost 6 bases and J lost 2 bases. The CDR3 consists of 14 residues. The CDR3 loop reads CSVGLAEPTDTQYF. The CDR3 bases are TGCAGCGTGGGACTAGCGGAGCCCACAGATACGCAGTATTTT.

The V gene is TRBV10-3, the J gene TRBJ1-1; D gene unclear. V was trimmed by 2 bases and J by 8 bases, leaving 9 bases between them. The CDR3 loop spans 12 amino acids. The germline CDR1 and CDR2 sequences are ENHRY and SYGVKD. The CDR3 region is CAISERRTEAFF. The CDR3 nucleotides are TGTGCCATCAGTGAGAGGAGAACCGAAGCTTTCTTT.

The CDR3 region is CASSARGQFHNEQFF. CDR3 nucleotides: TGTGCCAGCAGCGCTCGCGGTCAGTTCCACAATGAGCAGTTCTTC. This chain connects TRBV9 to TRBJ2-1; D call uncertain. The CDR3 is 15 amino acids. Per germline, CDR1 SGDLS and CDR2 YYNGEE. V gave up 3 bases and J gave up 5 bases, with 15 bases separating them.

The rearrangement joins TRBV10-3 to TRBJ2-7; 10 bases agree with TRBD2. V trimming: 8 bases; J trimming: 3 bases; junction bases outside the gene matches: 10. CDR1 ENHRY and CDR2 SYGVKD come from the germline V gene. The CDR3 consists of 15 residues. The CDR3 DNA is TGTGCCATCCGGGAGGCTAGCGGGGGATTCTACGAGCAGTACTTC. Translating it yields CAIREASGGFYEQYF.

This clone was detected once. This sequence joins TRBV3-1 (or the pseudogene TRBV3-2) and TRBJ1-1, with 7 bases lining up with TRBD1. Per the germline V gene, CDR1 is LGHDT and CDR2 is YNNKEL (reference sequence). There are 13 residues in the CDR3. V lost 2 bases to trimming and J lost 10 bases; unmatched junction nucleotides: 7. This CDR3 reads CASSQPGAGGAFF. The CDR3 DNA reads as TGTGCCAGCAGCCAACCCGGGGCAGGGGGAGCTTTCTTT.

This clone was observed a single time. The CDR3, as DNA: TGTGCCAGCAGTCCCGCCGGGACAGGGGGCTACGAGCAGTACTTC. Translating gives CASSPAGTGGYEQYF. This chain links TRBV6-5 with TRBJ2-7; TRBD1 aligns across 11 bases. There are 15 residues in the CDR3. CDR1 and CDR2 (germline): MNHEY, SVGAGI. Unmatched junction bases numbered 6, after V lost 5 bases and J lost 3 bases.

The genes are TRBV24-1 and TRBJ1-1; D is undetermined. Germline loops: CDR1 KGHDR, CDR2 SFDVKD. The CDR3 length is 15 residues. Deletions cut 3 bases from V and 0 bases from J, with 10 bases between. The CDR3 sequence: CATSDSGQVNTEAFF. For the CDR3, the DNA is TGTGCCACCAGTGATAGCGGCCAGGTGAACACTGAAGCTTTCTTT.

This chain connects TRBV11-2 to TRBJ2-3; 8 bases are shared with TRBD2. The ends lost 5 bases at V and 3 bases at J; junction bases unmatched: 10. In germline, CDR1 is SGHAT, CDR2 FQNNGV. This CDR3 comprises 16 residues. The chain's CDR3 is CASSPPGLGGTDTQYF. The CDR3, as DNA: TGTGCCAGCAGCCCACCGGGACTAGGGGGAACAGATACGCAGTATTTT.

This rearrangement joins TRBV2 to TRBJ2-6; 7 nucleotides agree with TRBD1. CDR1 is SNHLY, CDR2 FYNNEI, per germline. V was pared by 10 bases and J by 2 bases, with 2 bases of the junction left unmatched. This CDR3 spans 13 amino acids. In DNA form, the CDR3 reads TGTGCCACTACAGGGGCTGGGGCCAACGTCCTGACTTTC. Translating gives CATTGAGANVLTF.